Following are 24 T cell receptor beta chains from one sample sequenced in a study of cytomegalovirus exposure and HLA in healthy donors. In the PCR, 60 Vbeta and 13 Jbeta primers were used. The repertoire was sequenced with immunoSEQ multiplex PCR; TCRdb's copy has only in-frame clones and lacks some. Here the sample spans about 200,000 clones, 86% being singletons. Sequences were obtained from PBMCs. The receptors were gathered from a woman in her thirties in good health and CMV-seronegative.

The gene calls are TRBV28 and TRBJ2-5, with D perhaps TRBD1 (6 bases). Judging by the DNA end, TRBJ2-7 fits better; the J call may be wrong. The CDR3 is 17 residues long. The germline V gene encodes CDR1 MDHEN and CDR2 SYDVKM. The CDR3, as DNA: TGTGCCAGCAGCCCGCAGGGGTGGGGAAGGAGCTCCTACGAGCAGTACTTC. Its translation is CASSPQGWGRSSYEQYF.

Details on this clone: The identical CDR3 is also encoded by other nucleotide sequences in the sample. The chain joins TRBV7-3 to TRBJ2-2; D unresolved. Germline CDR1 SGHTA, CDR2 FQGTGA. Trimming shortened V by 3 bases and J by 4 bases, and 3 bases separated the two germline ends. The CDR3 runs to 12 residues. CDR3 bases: TGTGCCAGCAGCTTCTCCACCGGGGAGCTGTTTTTT. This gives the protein CASSFSTGELFF.

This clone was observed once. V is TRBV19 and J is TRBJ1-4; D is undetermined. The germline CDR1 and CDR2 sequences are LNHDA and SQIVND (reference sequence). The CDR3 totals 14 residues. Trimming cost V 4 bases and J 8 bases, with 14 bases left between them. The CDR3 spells CASSTGRRVEKLFF. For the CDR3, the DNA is TGTGCCAGTAGTACCGGTCGCCGTGTCGAAAAACTGTTTTTT. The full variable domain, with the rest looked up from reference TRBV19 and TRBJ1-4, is DGGITQSPKYLFRKEGQNVTLSCEQNLNHDAMYWYRQDPGQGLRLIYYSQIVNDFQKGDIAEGYSVSREKKESFPLTVTSAQKNPTAFYLCASSTGRRVEKLFFGSGTQLSVL.

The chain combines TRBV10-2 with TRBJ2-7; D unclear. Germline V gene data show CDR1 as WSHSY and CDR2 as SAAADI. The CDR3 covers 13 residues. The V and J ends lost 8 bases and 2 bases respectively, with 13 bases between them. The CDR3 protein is CASGRATPYEQYF. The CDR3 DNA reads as TGCGCCAGCGGTCGTGCCACACCCTACGAGCAGTACTTC.

The CDR3 here is CASSRTGLAGVEQFF. The CDR3 DNA reads as TGTGCCAGCTCGCGAACGGGACTAGCGGGAGTTGAGCAGTTCTTC. The chain uses TRBV2 and TRBJ2-1, with 14 bases fitting TRBD2. CDR1 and CDR2 (germline): SNHLY, FYNNEI. This CDR3 comprises 15 residues. J lost 9 bases, V lost 8 bases, and 9 bases had no gene match. The whole variable domain, filled in from reference TRBV2 and TRBJ2-1, reads EPEVTQTPSHQVTQMGQEVILRCVPISNHLYFYWYRQILGQKVEFLVSFYNNEISEKSEIFDDQFSVERPDGSNFTLKIRSTKLEDSAMYFCASSRTGLAGVEQFFGPGTRLTVL.

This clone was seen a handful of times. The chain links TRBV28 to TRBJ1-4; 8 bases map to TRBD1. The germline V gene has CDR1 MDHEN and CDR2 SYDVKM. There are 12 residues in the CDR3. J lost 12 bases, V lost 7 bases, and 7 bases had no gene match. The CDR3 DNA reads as TGTGCCAGCACCCCCCCCAGGGGGCAACTGTTTTTT. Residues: CASTPPRGQLFF.

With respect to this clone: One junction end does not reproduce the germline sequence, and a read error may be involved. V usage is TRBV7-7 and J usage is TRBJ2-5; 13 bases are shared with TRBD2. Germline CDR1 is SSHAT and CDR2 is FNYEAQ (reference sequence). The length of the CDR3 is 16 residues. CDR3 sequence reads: CASSPGLAGAGKTQYF. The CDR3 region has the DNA TGTGCTAGCAGTCCAGGACTAGCGGGAGCAGGGAAGACCCAGTACTTC.

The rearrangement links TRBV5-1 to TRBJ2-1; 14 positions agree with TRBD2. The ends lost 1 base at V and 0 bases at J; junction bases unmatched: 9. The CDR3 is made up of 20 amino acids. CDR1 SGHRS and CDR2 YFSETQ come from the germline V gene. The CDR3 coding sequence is TGCGCCAGCAGCTTGTTCCTTGGACTAGCGGGGGGTACCTCCTACAATGAGCAGTTCTTC. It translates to CASSLFLGLAGGTSYNEQFF.

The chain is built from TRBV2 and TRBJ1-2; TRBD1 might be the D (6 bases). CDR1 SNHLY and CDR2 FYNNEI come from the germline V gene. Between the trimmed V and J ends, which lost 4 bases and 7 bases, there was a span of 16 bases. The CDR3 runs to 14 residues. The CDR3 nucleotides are TGTGCCAGCAGTGTACAAGTAGGGGGTGGTGGCTACACCTTC. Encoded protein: CASSVQVGGGGYTF.

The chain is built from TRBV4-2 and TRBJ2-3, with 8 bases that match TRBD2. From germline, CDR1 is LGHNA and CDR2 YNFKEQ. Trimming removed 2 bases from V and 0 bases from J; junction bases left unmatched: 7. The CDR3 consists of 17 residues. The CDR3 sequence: CASSQLSGGLSTDTQYF. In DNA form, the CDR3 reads TGTGCCAGCAGCCAATTAAGCGGGGGTCTTAGCACAGATACGCAGTATTTT.

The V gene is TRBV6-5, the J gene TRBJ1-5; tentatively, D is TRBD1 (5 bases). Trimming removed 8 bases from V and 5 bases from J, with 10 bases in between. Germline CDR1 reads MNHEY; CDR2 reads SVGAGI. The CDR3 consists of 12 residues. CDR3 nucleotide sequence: TGTGCCAGCGATGCGGGACATCAGCCCCAGCATTTT. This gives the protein CASDAGHQPQHF.

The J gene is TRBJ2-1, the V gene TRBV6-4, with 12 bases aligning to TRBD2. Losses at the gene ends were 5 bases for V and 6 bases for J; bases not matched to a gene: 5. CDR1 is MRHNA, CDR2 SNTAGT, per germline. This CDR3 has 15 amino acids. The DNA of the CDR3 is TGTGCCAGCAGTCGACTAGCGGGAGACGGCAATGAGCAGTTCTTC. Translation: CASSRLAGDGNEQFF.

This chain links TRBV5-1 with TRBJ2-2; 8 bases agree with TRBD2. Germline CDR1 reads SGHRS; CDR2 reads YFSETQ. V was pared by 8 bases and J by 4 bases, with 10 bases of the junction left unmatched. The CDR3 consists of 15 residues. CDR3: CASTPRGGGTGELFF. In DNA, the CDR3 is TGCGCCAGTACCCCCCGGGGGGGCGGCACCGGGGAGCTGTTTTTT.

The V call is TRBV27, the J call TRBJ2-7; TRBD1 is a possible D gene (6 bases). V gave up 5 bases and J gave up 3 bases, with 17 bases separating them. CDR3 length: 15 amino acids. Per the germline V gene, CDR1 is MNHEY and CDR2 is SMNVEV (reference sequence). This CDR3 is CASSLRVTGYYEQYF. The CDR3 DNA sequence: TGTGCCAGCAGTCTCAGAGTCACAGGGTACTACGAGCAGTACTTC.

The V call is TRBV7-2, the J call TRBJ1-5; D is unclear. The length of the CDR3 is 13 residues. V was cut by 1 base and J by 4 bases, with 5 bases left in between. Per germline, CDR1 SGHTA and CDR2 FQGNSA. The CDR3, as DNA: TGTGCCAGCAGCTTAGACTTTAATCAGCCCCAGCATTTT. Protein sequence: CASSLDFNQPQHF.

CDR3 sequence reads: CASSGVRGSGYTF. CDR3 in DNA: TGTGCCAGCAGTGGCGTGCGGGGATCCGGCTACACCTTC. The J gene is TRBJ1-2, the V gene TRBV6-1; D is uncertain. This CDR3 region has 13 residues. V lost 4 bases and J lost 8, with 14 bases in between. CDR1 and CDR2 from the germline V gene are MNHNS and SASEGT.

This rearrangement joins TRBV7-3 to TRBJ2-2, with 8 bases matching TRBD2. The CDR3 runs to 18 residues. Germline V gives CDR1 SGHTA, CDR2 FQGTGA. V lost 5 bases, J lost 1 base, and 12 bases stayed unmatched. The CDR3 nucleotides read TGTGCCAGCAGCGTCGGGGGGGCTAATCCTTTGAACACCGGGGAGCTGTTTTTT. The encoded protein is CASSVGGANPLNTGELFF.

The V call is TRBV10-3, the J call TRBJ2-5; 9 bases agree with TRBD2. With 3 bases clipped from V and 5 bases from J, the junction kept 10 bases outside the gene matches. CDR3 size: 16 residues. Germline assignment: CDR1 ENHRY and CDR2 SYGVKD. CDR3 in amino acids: CAISDLMREGPETQYF. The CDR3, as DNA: TGTGCCATCAGTGACCTAATGCGGGAGGGCCCTGAGACCCAGTACTTC.

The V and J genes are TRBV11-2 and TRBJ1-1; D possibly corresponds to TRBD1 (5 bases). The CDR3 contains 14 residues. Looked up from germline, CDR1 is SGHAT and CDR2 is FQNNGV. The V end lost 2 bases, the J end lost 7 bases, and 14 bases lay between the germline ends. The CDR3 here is CASSLLLLTGEAFF. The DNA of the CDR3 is TGTGCCAGCAGCTTACTATTACTCACAGGTGAAGCTTTCTTT. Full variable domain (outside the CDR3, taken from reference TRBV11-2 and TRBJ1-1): EAGVAQSPRYKIIEKRQSVAFWCNPISGHATLYWYQQILGQGPKLLIQFQNNGVVDDSQLPKDRFSAERLKGVDSTLKIQPAKLEDSAVYLCASSLLLLTGEAFFGQGTRLTVV.

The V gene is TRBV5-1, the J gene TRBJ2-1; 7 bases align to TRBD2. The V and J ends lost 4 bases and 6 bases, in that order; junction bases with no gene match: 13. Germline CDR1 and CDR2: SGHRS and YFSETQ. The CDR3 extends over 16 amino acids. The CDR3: CASSPGGSGWGNEQFF. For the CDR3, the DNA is TGCGCCAGCAGCCCCGGGGGGTCTGGTTGGGGCAATGAGCAGTTCTTC.

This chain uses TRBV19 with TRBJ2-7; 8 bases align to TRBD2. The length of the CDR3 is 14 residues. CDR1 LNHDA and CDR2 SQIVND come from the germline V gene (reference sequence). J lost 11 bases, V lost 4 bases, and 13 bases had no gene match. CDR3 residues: CASSTQRGTEGKYF. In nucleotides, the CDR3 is TGTGCCAGTAGTACTCAGCGGGGGACCGAGGGGAAGTACTTC.

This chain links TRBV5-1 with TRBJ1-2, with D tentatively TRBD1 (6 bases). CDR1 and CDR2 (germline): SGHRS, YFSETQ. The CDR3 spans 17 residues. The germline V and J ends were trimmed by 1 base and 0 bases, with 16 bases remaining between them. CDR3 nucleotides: TGCGCCAGCAGCTTGCCCCCCAGGGGATCAACTAACTATGGCTACACCTTC. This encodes CASSLPPRGSTNYGYTF.

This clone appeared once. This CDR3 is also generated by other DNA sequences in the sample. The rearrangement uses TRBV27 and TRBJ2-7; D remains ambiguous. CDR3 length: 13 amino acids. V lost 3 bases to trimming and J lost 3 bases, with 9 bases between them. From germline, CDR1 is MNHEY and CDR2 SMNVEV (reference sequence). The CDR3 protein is CASSFTGDYEQYF. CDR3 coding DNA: TGTGCCAGCAGTTTTACTGGAGACTACGAGCAGTACTTC.

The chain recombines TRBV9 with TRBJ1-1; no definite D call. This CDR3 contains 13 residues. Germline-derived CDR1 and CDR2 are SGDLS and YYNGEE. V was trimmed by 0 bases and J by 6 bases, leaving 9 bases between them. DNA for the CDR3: TGTGCCAGCAGCGTAGCCCCGGACTCTGAAGCTTTCTTT. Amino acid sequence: CASSVAPDSEAFF.